The 16 T cell receptor beta chains in this list originate from one sample, sequenced in a study of post-analysis software for immune sequencing data. The TCR beta cDNA libraries carried unique molecular identifiers. A single record per CDR3 protein comes from TCRdb applying MiXCR to the PCR reads. The repertoire includes roughly 650,000 distinct CDR3 sequences, 55% to 60% of them detected once, and around 11% sits in the top ten. Points from the study as a whole: The study found TRBV5-6, TRBV5-1 and TRBV20-1 among several TRBV segments more frequent in patients than controls.

No antigens are known for them. Sequenced input: blood. The receptors stem from a girl aged 2 to 10 with multiple sclerosis.

This sequence joins TRBV13 and TRBJ2-7; D possibly corresponds to TRBD2 (5 bases). Germline V lookup: CDR1 PRHDT, CDR2 FYEKMQ (reference sequence). With 5 bases removed from V and 0 bases from J, the gap between germline ends came to 11 bases. The CDR3 runs to 14 residues. The CDR3: CASSVGLGSYEQYF. The CDR3 DNA sequence: TGTGCCAGCAGCGTCGGACTGGGCTCCTACGAGCAGTACTTC.

This clonotype showed up just once. J is TRBJ2-3 and V is TRBV19, with 10 bases fitting TRBD2. Germline V gene sequence: CDR1 LNHDA, CDR2 SQIVND (reference sequence). Unmatched junction bases numbered 5, after V lost 10 bases and J lost 1 base. This CDR3 comprises 14 residues. The CDR3 sequence is CATRTSGRTDTQYF. The CDR3, as DNA: TGTGCCACCAGGACTAGCGGACGCACAGATACGCAGTATTTT.

The chain is built from TRBV6-1 and TRBJ2-5; 14 nucleotides match TRBD2. Judging by the DNA end, TRBJ2-7 fits better; the J call may be wrong. Germline V CDR1 and CDR2: MNHNS, SASEGT. This CDR3 contains 15 residues. The CDR3 is CASSGRLAGGYEQYF. The CDR3 nucleotides are TGTGCCAGCAGTGGTCGACTAGCGGGAGGGTACGAGCAGTACTTC.

The chain is built from TRBV5-1 and TRBJ2-1, with 7 bases matching TRBD2. Germline CDR1 and CDR2: SGHRS and YFSETQ. The CDR3 length is 16 residues. The ends lost 0 bases at V and 6 bases at J; junction bases unmatched: 9. CDR3 amino acids: CASSLGLATITNEQFF. For the CDR3, the DNA is TGCGCCAGCAGCTTGGGACTAGCTACCATTACCAATGAGCAGTTCTTC.

With respect to this clonotype: At one end, the junction sequence differs from germline, possibly due to a read error. The chain recombines TRBV27 with TRBJ1-5, with D perhaps matching TRBD1 (5 bases). CDR3 size: 16 residues. Germline V gives CDR1 MNHEY, CDR2 SMNVEV (reference sequence). Written as DNA, the CDR3 is TGTGCCAGCAGTTTATCGGAGACAGCTAGCAATCGGCCCCAGCATTTT. This gives the protein CASSLSETASNRPQHF.

This rearrangement joins TRBV6-5 to TRBJ2-1; D not resolved. The CDR3 has 15 amino acids. In germline, CDR1 is MNHEY, CDR2 SVGAGI. V lost 3 bases and J lost 4, with 13 bases in between. Written as DNA, the CDR3 is TGTGCCAGCAGTTATTCGGACCCCGGATACAATGAGCAGTTCTTC. Protein: CASSYSDPGYNEQFF.

This clonotype was seen more than once but under ten times. The rearrangement joins TRBV10-3 to TRBJ2-5; TRBD1 aligns across 7 bases. The end of the DNA fits TRBJ2-7 better, so the J call may be wrong. The CDR3 length is 16 residues. Germline V gene lookup returns CDR1 ENHRY and CDR2 SYGVKD. Here the CDR3 reads CAISGLSTGKLYEQYF. DNA of the CDR3: TGTGCCATCAGTGGGTTATCGACAGGGAAACTCTACGAGCAGTACTTC.

The chain couples TRBV13 to TRBJ2-3, with 9 bases fitting TRBD1. J gave up 4 bases and V 4 bases, and 9 bases lay outside the gene matches. Germline V lookup: CDR1 PRHDT, CDR2 FYEKMQ (reference sequence). The CDR3 spans 16 residues. The CDR3, as DNA: TGTGCCAGCAGCTATGAAACAGGGGGCGCGGCAGATACGCAGTATTTT. Its protein product is CASSYETGGAADTQYF. The full variable domain, with the rest looked up from reference TRBV13 and TRBJ2-3, is AAGVIQSPRHLIKEKRETATLKCYPIPRHDTVYWYQQGPGQDPQFLISFYEKMQSDKGSIPDRFSAQQFSDYHSELNMSSLELGDSALYFCASSYETGGAADTQYFGPGTRLTVL.

The V call is TRBV24-1, the J call TRBJ2-3; 8 nucleotides line up with TRBD2. Germline CDR1 is KGHDR and CDR2 is SFDVKD. J was trimmed by 2 bases and V by 5 bases; bases with no gene match: 8. The CDR3 is 16 residues long. CDR3 bases: TGTGCCACCAGTGGACTCAGCGGGGGATTCACAGATACGCAGTATTTT. Encoded protein: CATSGLSGGFTDTQYF.

The chain has TRBV6-5 and TRBJ2-3; D not certain. Trimming cost V 7 bases and J 4 bases, with 9 bases left between them. The CDR3 covers 12 residues. Germline CDR1 and CDR2: MNHEY and SVGAGI. CDR3 DNA sequence: TGTGCCAGCAAACGACTGCCAGATACGCAGTATTTT. This translates into CASKRLPDTQYF.

This rearrangement joins TRBV10-3 to TRBJ2-1, with 10 bases lining up with TRBD2. The CDR3 consists of 17 residues. Per germline, CDR1 ENHRY and CDR2 SYGVKD. V gave up 4 bases and J gave up 7 bases; unmatched junction bases: 13. This CDR3 reads CAISVELGLAGENEQFF. Written as DNA, the CDR3 is TGTGCCATCAGTGTGGAACTCGGCCTAGCGGGGGAGAATGAGCAGTTCTTC.

The V and J genes are TRBV6-4 and TRBJ2-1; 9 nucleotides line up with TRBD2. Looked up from germline, CDR1 is MRHNA and CDR2 is SNTAGT. V shed 9 bases, J shed 3 bases, and the junction held 9 bases outside the gene matches. This CDR3 is built from 15 residues. The CDR3, as DNA: TGTGCCAGTAGGGTAGCGGGAGAACTCTACAATGAGCAGTTCTTC. Translating gives CASRVAGELYNEQFF.

This clonotype has more than one count but fewer than ten. The chain has TRBV29-1 and TRBJ2-5; 12 bases agree with TRBD2. The CDR3 runs to 16 residues. Per germline, CDR1 SQVTM and CDR2 ANQGSEA. Unmatched junction bases numbered 11, after V lost 8 bases and J lost 1 base. The CDR3: CSSLLTSGGLQETQYF. The CDR3 DNA follows: TGCAGCTCCCTGCTGACTAGCGGGGGACTCCAAGAGACCCAGTACTTC.

The J gene is TRBJ2-7, the V gene TRBV28; D may be TRBD1 (6 bases). Trimming stripped 10 bases from V and 7 bases from J, with 20 bases between. Germline loops: CDR1 MDHEN, CDR2 SYDVKM. The length of the CDR3 is 13 residues. The CDR3 DNA is TGTGCCACCAAAGAGGCAGGGGTGAGGGAGCAGTACTTC. Its translation: CATKEAGVREQYF.

This clonotype was seen more than once but under ten times. The chain links TRBV20-1 to TRBJ1-2, with a weak D call TRBD1 (5 bases). Trimming stripped 4 bases from V and 2 bases from J, with 8 bases between. CDR1 and CDR2 (germline): DFQATT, SNEGSKA (reference sequence). This CDR3 has 12 amino acids. The DNA of the CDR3 is TGCAGTGCTAAGGGACGGAACTATGGCTACACCTTC. The encoded protein is CSAKGRNYGYTF.

The chain has TRBV11-2 and TRBJ2-1; TRBD2 matches 13 bases. V gave up 7 bases and J gave up 0 bases; unmatched junction bases: 9. Germline V lookup: CDR1 SGHAT, CDR2 FQNNGV. The CDR3 runs 18 residues. CDR3 amino acids: CASTPTSGGQSSYNEQFF. CDR3 DNA sequence: TGTGCCAGCACCCCGACTAGCGGGGGGCAGAGCTCCTACAATGAGCAGTTCTTC.